The present entry profiles one T cell receptor (beta chain) with its context. The J segment lost 6 bases and the V segment lost 8 bases, leaving 12 bases of the junction unmatched. Germline V gene lookup returns CDR1 MNHEY and CDR2 SVGAGI. This CDR3 comprises 15 residues. The data derive from a study of blood T cell repertoires in COVID-19. In the authors' methods: Amplification from reference gene primers served as the basis for estimated nucleated cell counts. The table came from immunoSEQ multiplex PCR; TCRdb's copy has only in-frame clones and leaves some out. V, J and clone size were drawn from that table, and D and trimming were deduced from the DNA. The table records about 270,000 clones, roughly 86% of them present only once.

This sequence joins TRBV6-5 and TRBJ1-4; 7 bases are shared with TRBD1. Sequences were obtained from peripheral blood. This sequence originates from a man in his forties or fifties who had recovered from COVID-19. The CDR3 reads CASRTGQAPYEKLFF. CDR3 sequence (DNA): TGTGCCAGCCGAACCGGACAGGCGCCGTATGAAAAACTGTTTTTT.